This is a list of T cell receptor beta chains from one sample in a study of early T cells in non-severe SARS-CoV-2 infection. TCRdb re-derived calls from the 5' RACE reads in MiXCR, one entry per CDR3 protein. The sample lists 50,000 to 75,000 distinct CDR3 sequences, 8% to 9% occurring once. The sample consisted of whole blood, taken at baseline. These receptors were obtained from an adult who was a healthcare worker with PCR-confirmed SARS-CoV-2 infection or an uninfected control (not recorded which). Each CDR3 is given with its conserved first and last residue. Each record gives: D gene, CDR3 length, clone size, V gene, J gene, CDR3 DNA, CDR3 protein. D genes are given only for firm matches. A clone size is listed for some rows: how often the clone was seen (once, few, many), or a class if it is expanded.

d_gene: -; len: 13; abundance: many; v_gene: TRBV5-6; j_gene: TRBJ2-3; CDR3nt: TGTGCCAGCAGCTTGGCAGGCCCCGGCACGCAGTATTTT; CDR3aa: CASSLAGPGTQYF
d_gene: -; len: 15; abundance: few; v_gene: TRBV4-3; j_gene: TRBJ1-5; CDR3nt: TGCGCCAGCAGCCAAGACAGTCAGATCAATCAGCCCCAGCATTTT; CDR3aa: CASSQDSQINQPQHF
d_gene: -; len: 11; abundance: many; v_gene: TRBV18; j_gene: TRBJ2-7; CDR3nt: TGTGCCAGCTCCCCGGGGGACGAGCAGTACTTC; CDR3aa: CASSPGDEQYF
d_gene: -; len: 11; abundance: -; v_gene: TRBV29-1; j_gene: TRBJ2-1; CDR3nt: TGCAGCGTAGCAGCCGGTCAGGGAAAGTTCTTC; CDR3aa: CSVAAGQGKFF
d_gene: -; len: 13; abundance: few; v_gene: TRBV6-5; j_gene: TRBJ2-3; CDR3nt: TGTGCCAGCACTCAAGACGTCGGGCGTACGCAGTATTTT; CDR3aa: CASTQDVGRTQYF
d_gene: -; len: 11; abundance: medium-sized; v_gene: TRBV6-2/TRBV6-3; j_gene: TRBJ2-7; CDR3nt: TGTGCCAGCAGCACCGGGTACGAGCAGTACTTC; CDR3aa: CASSTGYEQYF
d_gene: -; len: 13; abundance: many; v_gene: TRBV20-1; j_gene: TRBJ2-1; CDR3nt: TGCAGTGCTAGAGGTCTAGGCCCCAATGAGCAGTTCTTC; CDR3aa: CSARGLGPNEQFF
d_gene: TRBD1; len: 15; abundance: -; v_gene: TRBV9; j_gene: TRBJ1-2; CDR3nt: TGTGCCAGCAGCGGACTGTCAACAGGGGGCAATGGCTACACCTTC; CDR3aa: CASSGLSTGGNGYTF
d_gene: -; len: 15; abundance: -; v_gene: TRBV9; j_gene: TRBJ2-2; CDR3nt: TGTGCCAGCAGCGTAGCCCGGAGGGGGGTAGGGGAGCTGTTTTTT; CDR3aa: CASSVARRGVGELFF
d_gene: -; len: 14; abundance: many; v_gene: TRBV29-1; j_gene: TRBJ1-1; CDR3nt: TGCAGCGTTTCTAAGGGGGGCTCGAACACTGAAGCTTTCTTT; CDR3aa: CSVSKGGSNTEAFF
d_gene: -; len: 13; abundance: few; v_gene: TRBV30; j_gene: TRBJ1-4; CDR3nt: TGTGCCTGGAGTGTAATTCGCAATGAAAAACTGTTTTTT; CDR3aa: CAWSVIRNEKLFF
d_gene: -; len: 13; abundance: -; v_gene: TRBV7-3; j_gene: TRBJ1-1; CDR3nt: TGTGCCAGCAGCTCAGGGATGAACACTGAAGCTTTCTTT; CDR3aa: CASSSGMNTEAFF
d_gene: TRBD2; len: 14; abundance: few; v_gene: TRBV5-1; j_gene: TRBJ2-7; CDR3nt: TGCGCCAGCAGCGTAACTAGCGGCACCTACGAGCAGTACTTC; CDR3aa: CASSVTSGTYEQYF
d_gene: -; len: 12; abundance: many; v_gene: TRBV7-9; j_gene: TRBJ1-1; CDR3nt: TGTGCCAGCAGCACGACCGGACTGAAAGCTTTCTTT; CDR3aa: CASSTTGLKAFF